Below, one T cell receptor beta chain is given with its context. These data originate in a study of radiation and T cells in renal cell carcinoma. The CDR3 is 14 amino acids. Germline assignment: CDR1 SNHLY and CDR2 FYNNEI. V was pared by 5 bases and J by 4 bases, with 14 bases between. TCRdb's table, derived via immunoSEQ multiplex PCR, lists solely in-frame clones and lacks some. The sample records about 170,000 clones, 88% being singletons. Sample time point: blood 4 weeks post-SBRT, at nephrectomy. The treatment was: 15 Gy SBRT to primary tumor, nephrectomy 4 weeks later. V and J are TRBV2 and TRBJ1-1, with D tentatively TRBD1 (6 bases). Specimen: blood, collected from a patient whose treatment included radiotherapy and nephrectomy. The receptor was derived from a woman in her fifties or sixties with renal cell carcinoma. DNA for the CDR3: TGTGCCAGCAGTCTTTACAGGGTCGGCACTGAAGCTTTCTTT. Translating it yields CASSLYRVGTEAFF. The variable domain in full, with the rest retrieved from reference TRBV2 and TRBJ1-1, is EPEVTQTPSHQVTQMGQEVILRCVPISNHLYFYWYRQILGQKVEFLVSFYNNEISEKSEIFDDQFSVERPDGSNFTLKIRSTKLEDSAMYFCASSLYRVGTEAFFGQGTRLTVV.